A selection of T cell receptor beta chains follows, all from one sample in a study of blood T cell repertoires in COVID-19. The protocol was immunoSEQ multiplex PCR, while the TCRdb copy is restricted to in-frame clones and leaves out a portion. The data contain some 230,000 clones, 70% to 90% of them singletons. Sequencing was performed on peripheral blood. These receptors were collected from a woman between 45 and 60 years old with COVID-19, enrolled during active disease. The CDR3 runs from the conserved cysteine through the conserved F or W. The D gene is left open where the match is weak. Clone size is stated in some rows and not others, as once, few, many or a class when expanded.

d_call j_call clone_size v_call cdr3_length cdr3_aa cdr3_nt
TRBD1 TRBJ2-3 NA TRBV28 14 CASSLGTGEDTQYF TGTGCCAGCAGTCTCGGGACAGGGGAAGATACGCAGTATTTT
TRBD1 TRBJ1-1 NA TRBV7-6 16 CASSPGTARMNTEAFF TGTGCCAGCAGCCCCGGGACAGCTAGAATGAACACTGAAGCTTTCTTT
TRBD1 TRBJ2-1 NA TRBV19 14 CASSIGQVYNEQFF TGTGCCAGTAGTATCGGACAGGTATACAATGAGCAGTTCTTC
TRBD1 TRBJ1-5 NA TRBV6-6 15 CASRLGQGGDQPQHF TGTGCCAGCAGGCTTGGACAGGGGGGAGATCAGCCCCAGCATTTT
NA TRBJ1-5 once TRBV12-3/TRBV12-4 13 CASSLMTRQPQHF TGTGCCAGCAGTTTGATGACGAGGCAGCCCCAGCATTTT
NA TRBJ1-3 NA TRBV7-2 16 CASSLAMGSSGNTIYF TGTGCCAGCAGCTTAGCTATGGGGAGCTCTGGAAACACCATATATTTT
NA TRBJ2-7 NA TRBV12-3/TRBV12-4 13 CASAPRRSYEQYF TGTGCCAGCGCCCCTCGGAGATCCTACGAGCAGTACTTC
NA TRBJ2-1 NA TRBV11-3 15 CASSPRFSSYNEQFF TGTGCCAGCAGCCCCCGTTTCAGCTCCTACAATGAGCAGTTCTTC
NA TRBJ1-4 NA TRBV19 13 CASTSTGNEKLFF TGTGCCAGCACCAGCACAGGGAATGAAAAACTGTTTTTT
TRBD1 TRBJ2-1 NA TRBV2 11 CASSRGRGQFF TGTGCCAGCAGTAGGGGGCGCGGGCAGTTCTTC
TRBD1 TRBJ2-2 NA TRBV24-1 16 CATSDPSQGITGELFF TGTGCCACCAGTGATCCCTCACAGGGGATCACCGGGGAGCTGTTTTTT
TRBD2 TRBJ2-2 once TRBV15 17 CATSSLLAGGSTGELFF TGTGCCACCAGCAGCCTACTAGCGGGGGGCTCCACCGGGGAGCTGTTTTTT
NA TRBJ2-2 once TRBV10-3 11 CAITNTGELFF TGTGCCATCACAAACACCGGGGAGCTGTTTTTT
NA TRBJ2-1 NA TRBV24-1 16 CATSEPDGSSYNEQFF TGTGCCACCAGTGAACCCGACGGGAGCTCCTACAATGAGCAGTTCTTC
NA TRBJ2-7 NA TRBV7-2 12 CASSSTVYEQYF TGTGCCAGCAGTTCGACAGTCTACGAGCAGTACTTC
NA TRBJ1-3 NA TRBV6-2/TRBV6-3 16 CASSYRRRAPGNTIYF TGTGCCAGCAGTTACCGCAGGAGGGCACCTGGAAACACCATATATTTT
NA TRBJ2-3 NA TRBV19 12 CASSRRGDTQYF TGTGCCAGTAGTAGAAGGGGCGATACGCAGTATTTT
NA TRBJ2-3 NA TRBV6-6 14 CASSPLTPTDTQYF TGTGCCAGCAGCCCCTTAACACCCACAGATACGCAGTATTTT
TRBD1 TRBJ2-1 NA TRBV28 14 CASRDRSSYNEQFF TGTGCCAGCAGGGACAGGAGCTCCTACAATGAGCAGTTCTTC
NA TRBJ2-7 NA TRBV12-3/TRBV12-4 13 CASSFPGFYEQYF TGTGCCAGCAGTTTTCCAGGCTTCTACGAGCAGTACTTC
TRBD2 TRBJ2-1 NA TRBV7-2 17 CASSLAGLAGGINEQFF TGTGCCAGCAGCTTAGCGGGACTAGCGGGGGGGATCAATGAGCAGTTCTTC
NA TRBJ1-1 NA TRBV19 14 CASLPRQGGTEAFF TGTGCCAGTCTCCCCCGGCAGGGTGGCACTGAAGCTTTCTTT
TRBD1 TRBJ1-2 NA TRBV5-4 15 CASRGDRAGGYGYTF TGTGCCAGCAGGGGCGACAGGGCGGGAGGATATGGCTACACCTTC
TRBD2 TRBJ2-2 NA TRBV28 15 CASSPSGGNTGELFF TGTGCCAGCAGCCCGAGCGGGGGGAACACCGGGGAGCTGTTTTTT
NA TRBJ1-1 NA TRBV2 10 CASSGTEAFF TGTGCCAGCAGCGGTACTGAAGCTTTCTTT
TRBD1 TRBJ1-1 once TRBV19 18 CASSLDRQGSIMNTEAFF TGTGCCAGTAGTCTCGACAGACAGGGGAGTATAATGAACACTGAAGCTTTCTTT
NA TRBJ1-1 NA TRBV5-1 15 CASSLSGGLGTEAFF TGCGCCAGCAGCTTGTCTGGGGGCTTGGGCACTGAAGCTTTCTTT
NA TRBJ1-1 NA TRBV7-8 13 CASSVQRNTEAFF TGTGCCAGCAGCGTACAGAGGAACACTGAAGCTTTCTTT
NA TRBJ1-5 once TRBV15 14 CATSSSLGNQPQHF TGTGCCACCAGCAGCTCTTTAGGCAATCAGCCCCAGCATTTT
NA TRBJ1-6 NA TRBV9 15 CASSSPEGGGSPLHF TGTGCCAGCAGCTCCCCGGAAGGGGGGGGTTCACCCCTCCACTTT
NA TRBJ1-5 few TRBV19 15 CASRPPGGVNQPQHF TGTGCCAGTAGACCTCCTGGGGGGGTCAATCAGCCCCAGCATTTT
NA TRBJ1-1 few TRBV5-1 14 CASSLEGSRTEAFF TGCGCCAGCAGCTTGGAGGGGTCCCGCACTGAAGCTTTCTTT
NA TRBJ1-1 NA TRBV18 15 CASSLTGVKNTEAFF TGTGCCAGCTCCCTAACGGGTGTTAAGAACACTGAAGCTTTCTTT
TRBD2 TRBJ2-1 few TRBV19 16 CASSGASGGRHNEQFF TGTGCCAGTAGTGGGGCTAGCGGGGGTCGCCACAATGAGCAGTTCTTC
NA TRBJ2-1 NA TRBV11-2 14 CASLNREGLAEQFF TGTGCCAGCCTAAACAGGGAGGGCCTGGCTGAGCAGTTCTTC
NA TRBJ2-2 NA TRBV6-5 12 CASSPYTGELFF TGTGCCAGCAGTCCCTACACCGGGGAGCTGTTTTTT
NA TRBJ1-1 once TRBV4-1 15 CASSQGGGLGTEAFF TGCGCCAGCAGCCAAGGTGGGGGCTTGGGCACTGAAGCTTTCTTT
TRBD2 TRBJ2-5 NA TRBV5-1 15 CASSFSGGAGETQYF TGCGCCAGCAGTTTTAGCGGGGGGGCCGGGGAGACCCAGTACTTC
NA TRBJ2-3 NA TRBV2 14 CASSDDLRTDTQYF TGTGCCAGCAGTGACGACTTACGAACAGATACGCAGTATTTT
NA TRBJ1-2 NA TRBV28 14 CASRDYGGNYGYTF TGTGCCAGCAGAGACTACGGCGGGAACTATGGCTACACCTTC
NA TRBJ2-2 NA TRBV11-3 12 CATQAPPGELFF TGTGCCACCCAAGCCCCCCCCGGGGAGCTGTTTTTT
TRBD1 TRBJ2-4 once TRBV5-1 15 CASSLVGQGANIQYF TGCGCCAGCAGCTTGGTGGGGCAGGGGGCAAACATTCAGTACTTC
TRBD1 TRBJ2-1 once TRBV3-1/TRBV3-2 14 CASSQSTGGGEQFF TGTGCCAGCAGCCAATCTACAGGGGGCGGTGAGCAGTTCTTC
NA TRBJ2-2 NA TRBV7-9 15 CASSFGTWNTGELFF TGTGCCAGCAGCTTTGGGACATGGAACACCGGGGAGCTGTTTTTT
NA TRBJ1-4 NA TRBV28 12 CASSVRREKLFF TGTGCCAGCAGTGTCAGGAGGGAAAAACTGTTTTTT